A selection of T cell receptor beta chains follows, all from one sample in a study of early T cells in non-severe SARS-CoV-2 infection. TCRdb analysed the 5' RACE reads with MiXCR anew, one entry per CDR3 protein. The repertoire includes about 59,000 distinct CDR3 sequences, roughly 13% of them detected once, and about 9.3% sits in the top ten. The sequences come from whole blood, collected at baseline. The receptors derive from an adult who was a healthcare worker with PCR-confirmed SARS-CoV-2 infection or an uninfected control (not recorded which). Both conserved end residues are part of each CDR3. A D gene is named only where the DNA matches it firmly. Clone size appears in some rows only: once, few, many, or a class for an expanded clone.

clone_size: -; d_call: TRBD1; v_call: TRBV11-2; j_call: TRBJ1-2; cdr3_nt: TGTGCCAGCAGCTACGGGACAGACCGCGGCTACACCTTC; cdr3_aa: CASSYGTDRGYTF
clone_size: -; d_call: TRBD1; v_call: TRBV7-3; j_call: TRBJ2-5; cdr3_nt: TGTGCCAGCAGCTTTGGGGCGACAGGGTTAGAGACCCAGTACTTC; cdr3_aa: CASSFGATGLETQYF
clone_size: many; d_call: -; v_call: TRBV19; j_call: TRBJ2-7; cdr3_nt: TGTGCCAGTAGTATAGGACTATCCTCCTACGAGCAGTACTTC; cdr3_aa: CASSIGLSSYEQYF
clone_size: few; d_call: TRBD2; v_call: TRBV10-2; j_call: TRBJ2-1; cdr3_nt: TGCGCCAGCAGTGAGTCCCTACTAGCGGGAGTATCGGTTGAGCAGTTCTTC; cdr3_aa: CASSESLLAGVSVEQFF
clone_size: -; d_call: -; v_call: TRBV11-2; j_call: TRBJ2-7; cdr3_nt: TGTGCCAGCAGCTTTGAAAGCTCCTACGAGCAGTACTTC; cdr3_aa: CASSFESSYEQYF
clone_size: few; d_call: TRBD1; v_call: TRBV30; j_call: TRBJ1-4; cdr3_nt: TGTGCCTGGAGTGGAGGGGGCGTATGGTATGAAAAACTGTTTTTT; cdr3_aa: CAWSGGGVWYEKLFF
clone_size: many; d_call: TRBD2; v_call: TRBV6-1; j_call: TRBJ2-5; cdr3_nt: TGTGCCAGCCCCCGGCGGGGGGGTTACCAAGAGACCCAGTACTTC; cdr3_aa: CASPRRGGYQETQYF
clone_size: many; d_call: -; v_call: TRBV3-1; j_call: TRBJ1-2; cdr3_nt: TGTGCCAGCAGCCAGGCCTATGGCTACACCTTC; cdr3_aa: CASSQAYGYTF
clone_size: many; d_call: -; v_call: TRBV6-2/TRBV6-3; j_call: TRBJ2-7; cdr3_nt: TGTGCCAGCAGTTACTCGGACAACTCCTACGAGCAGTACTTC; cdr3_aa: CASSYSDNSYEQYF
clone_size: many; d_call: -; v_call: TRBV7-6; j_call: TRBJ2-5; cdr3_nt: TGTGCCAGCAGCTTAATCTCTGAAAAAGAGACCCAGTACTTC; cdr3_aa: CASSLISEKETQYF
clone_size: many; d_call: TRBD1; v_call: TRBV7-2; j_call: TRBJ2-3; cdr3_nt: TGTGCCAGCAGCTCGGGACAGAGATTCTTTAGCACAGATACGCAGTATTTT; cdr3_aa: CASSSGQRFFSTDTQYF
clone_size: many; d_call: -; v_call: TRBV19; j_call: TRBJ1-2; cdr3_nt: TGTGCCAGTAGTATAGAGCCAGAAACTAACTATGGCTACACCTTC; cdr3_aa: CASSIEPETNYGYTF
clone_size: -; d_call: TRBD2; v_call: TRBV6-6; j_call: TRBJ2-1; cdr3_nt: TGTGCCAGCATCGAAGAAGGGCGGGGGTATGGGAATGAGCAGTTCTTC; cdr3_aa: CASIEEGRGYGNEQFF
clone_size: -; d_call: TRBD2; v_call: TRBV11-3; j_call: TRBJ2-3; cdr3_nt: TGTGCCAGCAGCTCGGGACTAGCGGGAGGGACAGATACGCAGTATTTT; cdr3_aa: CASSSGLAGGTDTQYF
clone_size: -; d_call: TRBD1; v_call: TRBV9; j_call: TRBJ2-1; cdr3_nt: TGTGCCAGCAGCGGAGGGACAGGGAGCTCCTACAATGAGCAGTTCTTC; cdr3_aa: CASSGGTGSSYNEQFF
clone_size: -; d_call: -; v_call: TRBV12-5; j_call: TRBJ1-3; cdr3_nt: TGTGCTAGTGGTTTACGAAACACCATATATTTT; cdr3_aa: CASGLRNTIYF
clone_size: -; d_call: -; v_call: TRBV3-1; j_call: TRBJ2-1; cdr3_nt: TGTGCCAGCAGCCAGGGATACAATGAGCAGTTCTTC; cdr3_aa: CASSQGYNEQFF
clone_size: few; d_call: -; v_call: TRBV11-3; j_call: TRBJ2-5; cdr3_nt: TGTGCCAGCAGCTTGGTTCGGACCAAAGAGACCCAGTACTTC; cdr3_aa: CASSLVRTKETQYF
clone_size: few; d_call: -; v_call: TRBV27; j_call: TRBJ1-1; cdr3_nt: TGTGCCAGCAACAGAATCGGAATTCTGAACACTGAAGCTTTCTTT; cdr3_aa: CASNRIGILNTEAFF
clone_size: many; d_call: TRBD2; v_call: TRBV7-9; j_call: TRBJ2-5; cdr3_nt: TGTGCCAGCAGCTTTAGCGGGAGAAGGGGAGAGACCCAGTACTTC; cdr3_aa: CASSFSGRRGETQYF
clone_size: -; d_call: TRBD2; v_call: TRBV7-3; j_call: TRBJ2-1; cdr3_nt: TGTGCCAGCAGCCTAAGCCCCAGCGGGGGGGCAAATGAGCAGTTCTTC; cdr3_aa: CASSLSPSGGANEQFF
clone_size: many; d_call: -; v_call: TRBV7-2; j_call: TRBJ2-4; cdr3_nt: TGTGCCAGCAGCCCCCAGCAGTCGGGGAACATTCAGTACTTC; cdr3_aa: CASSPQQSGNIQYF
clone_size: -; d_call: -; v_call: TRBV20-1; j_call: TRBJ2-1; cdr3_nt: TGCTCCTTCCAGCGGAGATCCTCCTACAATGAGCAGTTCTTC; cdr3_aa: CSFQRRSSYNEQFF
clone_size: many; d_call: TRBD1; v_call: TRBV19; j_call: TRBJ2-2; cdr3_nt: TGTGCCAGTAGAGCACCGGGACAGGGGACCGGGGAGCTGTTTTTT; cdr3_aa: CASRAPGQGTGELFF
clone_size: -; d_call: TRBD1; v_call: TRBV9; j_call: TRBJ2-7; cdr3_nt: TGTGCCAGCAGCGTTTCCGGGACAGGGGTCTACGAGCAGTACTTC; cdr3_aa: CASSVSGTGVYEQYF
clone_size: few; d_call: -; v_call: TRBV28; j_call: TRBJ2-7; cdr3_nt: TGTGCCAGCAGTTTAACAGGGGAGGCCCACGAGCAGTACTTC; cdr3_aa: CASSLTGEAHEQYF
clone_size: few; d_call: -; v_call: TRBV7-6; j_call: TRBJ2-2; cdr3_nt: TGTGCCAGCAGCTTAGAGGCGGGGGCGGCCGGGGAGCTGTTTTTT; cdr3_aa: CASSLEAGAAGELFF
clone_size: -; d_call: -; v_call: TRBV5-5; j_call: TRBJ1-2; cdr3_nt: TGTGCCAGCAGCTCCAGGGAGCGCTACACCTTC; cdr3_aa: CASSSRERYTF
clone_size: -; d_call: -; v_call: TRBV2; j_call: TRBJ2-7; cdr3_nt: TGTGCCAGCAGTGTCCTCCCAGACAACGCCGAGCAGTACTTC; cdr3_aa: CASSVLPDNAEQYF
clone_size: -; d_call: TRBD1; v_call: TRBV12-5; j_call: TRBJ2-5; cdr3_nt: TGTGCTAGTGGCACCGGGACAGGGGGTGAGACCCAGTACTTC; cdr3_aa: CASGTGTGGETQYF
clone_size: few; d_call: -; v_call: TRBV12-3/TRBV12-4; j_call: TRBJ2-1; cdr3_nt: TGTCCCAGCAGTTTACGGTCTTCGGGTGAGCAGTTCTTC; cdr3_aa: CPSSLRSSGEQFF
clone_size: many; d_call: -; v_call: TRBV28; j_call: TRBJ2-2; cdr3_nt: TGTGCCAGCAGTTCAGGCAACACCGGGGAGCTGTTTTTT; cdr3_aa: CASSSGNTGELFF
clone_size: -; d_call: -; v_call: TRBV29-1; j_call: TRBJ2-2; cdr3_nt: TGCAGCCCGGTTAGGGAGCTGTTTTTT; cdr3_aa: CSPVRELFF
clone_size: -; d_call: TRBD2; v_call: TRBV9; j_call: TRBJ2-3; cdr3_nt: TGTGCCAGCAGCTTACAAGCGGGACCAAATCAAGATACGCAGTATTTT; cdr3_aa: CASSLQAGPNQDTQYF
clone_size: few; d_call: TRBD2; v_call: TRBV7-3; j_call: TRBJ2-5; cdr3_nt: TGTGCCAGCAGCCCCGGGGGGGCCGGGGAGACCCAGTACTTC; cdr3_aa: CASSPGGAGETQYF
clone_size: many; d_call: TRBD2; v_call: TRBV5-1; j_call: TRBJ2-5; cdr3_nt: TGCGCCAGCAGCTCGATGGGACTAGCGGGAGGAGAGACCCAGTACTTC; cdr3_aa: CASSSMGLAGGETQYF